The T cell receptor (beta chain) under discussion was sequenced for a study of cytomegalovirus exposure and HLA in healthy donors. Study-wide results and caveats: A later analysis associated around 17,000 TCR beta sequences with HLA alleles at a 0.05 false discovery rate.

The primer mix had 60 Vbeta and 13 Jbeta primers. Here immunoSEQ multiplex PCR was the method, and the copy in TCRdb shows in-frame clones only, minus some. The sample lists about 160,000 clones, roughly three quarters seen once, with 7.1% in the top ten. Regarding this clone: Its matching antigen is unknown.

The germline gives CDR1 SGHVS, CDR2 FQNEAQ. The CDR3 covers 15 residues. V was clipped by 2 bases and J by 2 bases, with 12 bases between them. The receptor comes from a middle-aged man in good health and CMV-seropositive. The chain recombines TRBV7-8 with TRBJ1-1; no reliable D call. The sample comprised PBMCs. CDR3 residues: CASSLLAGLNTEAFF. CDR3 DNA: TGTGCCAGCAGCTTATTGGCGGGTTTAAACACTGAAGCTTTCTTT.